This T cell receptor (beta chain) was found in a study of T-cell reconstitution after alpha-beta-depleted transplantation in children. Unique molecular identifiers were used to barcode this TCRbeta library. From the PCR reads, TCRdb called clonotypes with MiXCR, one entry per CDR3 protein. The sample holds some 500,000 distinct CDR3 sequences, 18% seen once. Per germline, CDR1 LGHDT and CDR2 YNNKEL (reference sequence). The V gene lost 4 bases and the J gene lost 2 bases, with 10 bases spanning the gap. The CDR3 is made up of 14 amino acids. The sample here was PBMCs from the stem cell graft donor, taken from the stem cell graft. The receptor comes from a human donor who donated a stem cell graft to a child with acute lymphoblastic leukemia. The gene calls are TRBV3-1 and TRBJ2-3; TRBD2 might be the D (5 bases). This chain's CDR3 is CASSLPSPTDTQYF. CDR3 in DNA: TGTGCCAGCAGCCTGCCTAGCCCCACAGATACGCAGTATTTT.